This T cell receptor (beta chain) was identified during a study of T-cell memory formation after mild COVID-19 (dated by TCRdb to the early 2020s). The study in broad terms: TCR sequence clusters from the two donors were largely donor specific. Longitudinal TCRalpha and TCRbeta repertoire sequencing tracked T-cell clones expanding and contracting after mild COVID-19 in a couple of donors. The cohort comprised two young, previously healthy adult volunteers, one female and one male.

Broad study findings and their caveats: Contracting CD4+ clones were found mainly in CM and EM memory subsets, while CD8+ clones were enriched in EMRA. Clones contracting from day 15 to 85 had balanced CD4/CD8 phenotypes, while a second wave expanding from day 15 to 37 was biased towards CD4+. Some responding clones were found in pre-infection memory, which suggests that pre-existing cross-reactive memory T cells took part in the SARS-CoV-2 response. SARS-CoV-2 specificity was not confirmed for the second-wave clones peaking on day 37. Only a couple of mild cases were covered by the study, and larger cohorts that include severe cases with pre-infection samples were considered necessary.

Ficoll-Paque density gradient centrifugation was the method used to isolate PBMCs. Remarks on this clonotype: The antigen this receptor binds is unknown. Per-base quality was not reported, and no clone a single base away is much larger than it.

Sequencing instrument: Illumina NovaSeq 6000. Using 5'RACE with constant-segment primers, TCRalpha and TCRbeta cDNA libraries were constructed, with sample barcodes and unique molecular identifiers added in the process. RNA was extracted from every sample with Trizol reagent. Library amplification was performed in two PCR steps, and a second sample barcode and Illumina TruSeq adapters were introduced in the second step. Sequencing of the libraries was done on an Illumina NovaSeq, producing 2 x 150 bp paired-end reads. From the authors' description of their analysis: With migec v1.2.7, reads were demultiplexed and then collapsed into UMI-guided consensus sequences. With mixcr v2.1.11, UMI consensuses were aligned to TRA and TRB V and J templates and assembled into clonotypes. A clonotype was counted as expanded or contracted only if both edgeR and NoisET called the change significant, with noise models trained on biological replicates. For edgeR calls, the cutoffs were a false discovery rate-adjusted p below 0.01 and a log2 fold-change threshold of 1. As an exploratory analysis of dynamics, max-normalized trajectories of the 1000 most abundant clonotypes were examined by PCA with hierarchical clustering. The CD4 or CD8 phenotype of responding clones was assigned using the separately sequenced CD4+ and CD8+ repertoires. The public sequencing data were trimmed at Q25 with fastp and processed into clonotypes with MiXCR by TCRdb, which kept only in-frame beta chains. Merged by CDR3 protein, the rows form single entries marked with the most common genes and DNA. The V and J calls reflect TCRdb's pipeline rather than the authors' work. The sample table lists approximately 240,000 distinct CDR3 sequences, roughly 15% of them with a count of one. The ten largest clonotypes hold around 3.8% of the sample.

CDR1 and CDR2 were assigned from the germline V gene as SGDLS and YYNGEE. The CDR3 numbers 18 residues from cysteine through phenylalanine. The kept DNA is CDR3 alone, 54 bases in frame from the first base. From V the trimming removes 4 bases and from J it removes 4 bases, while the gene matches leave 9 bases of the junction unaccounted for. This receptor was identified in a man between 18 and 35 years old who had mild COVID-19 (a few samples of this study predate the infection). The sample titles of this study are shuffled in the database, so cell type and time point are left out; the donor was told from shared clones. The rearrangement combines TRBV9 with TRBJ2-2, with TRBD2 matching 14 junction bases. Material for sequencing was PBMCs or a T cell subset sorted from them (not recorded which). The CDR3 protein is CASSPRTSGGLGTGELFF. The nucleotide sequence is TGTGCCAGCAGCCCACGGACTAGCGGGGGGTTGGGCACCGGGGAGCTGTTTTTT.